This T cell receptor (beta chain) comes out of a study of cytomegalovirus exposure and HLA in healthy donors (dated by TCRdb to about 2017). Study-wide context: According to an earlier analysis of 550 to 700 of the donors, 150 million to 200 million T cells yielded roughly 110 million unique TCR beta sequences and about 280 Gb of sequence data. An early release covering 500 to 750 HLA-typed donors comprised approximately 290 gigabases of sequencing data and around 85 million unique TCR sequences. The genetic ancestry cluster associated with self-reported Caucasian donors included around four fifths of the roughly 410 genotyped donors. The study was designed to test whether signatures of past pathogen exposure could be identified by cataloging public T cell receptors. Using immunosequencing, the study profiled T cell repertoires from 500 to 800 subjects and related those repertoires to cytomegalovirus serostatus. Besides the first cohort of some 670 subjects, a separate validation cohort made up of 120 different subjects was used. To predict cytomegalovirus infection status, the study combined high-throughput TCR immunosequencing, statistical association of individual TCRs with disease status, and machine learning. To study patterns of TCR occurrence, a later analysis re-analyzed previously published TCR beta repertoires from 600 to 750 donors and added high-resolution HLA genotyping. Rather than drawing on any new phenotypic data, the later analysis identified candidate immune exposures from TCR beta sequences and the way those sequences occurred across donors. In an earlier analysis of roughly 600 of the donors, high-throughput TCR beta sequencing was used to judge whether each TCR beta V gene segment behaved as functional or pseudogenic. Alongside the repertoire data, information on donor age, sex, ethnicity and CMV serostatus was compiled. Genome-wide SNP genotypes for about 55% of the 666 donors were used in a later genetic analysis, which treated that subset as a discovery cohort. All discovery cohort repertoires had been generated on a single sequencing platform. Class I and class II HLA loci were covered by the typing at four-digit resolution. The number of typed donors differed by locus: roughly 629-640 for A, B, C, DRB1 and DQB1; about 520 for DQA1; some 590 for DPA1; and about 470 for DPB1. A few DR-DQ haplotypes were treated as single units for association and clustering because of strong linkage in the cohort. Among roughly 400 genotyped donors of the cohort, an average of around 240,000 unique TCR beta nucleotide sequences were sequenced per donor, roughly a sixth of them non-productive. Findings and caveats that apply to the study as a whole: Presence/absence analyses assumed roughly uniform sequencing depth across donors, an assumption that may not hold. In this cohort, only TCR beta chains were sequenced, and detectable features were limited by the absence of alpha or paired-chain data. In a later genetic analysis, a missense DCLRE1C variant was associated with V-gene and J-gene trimming of TCR beta chains, and the association was replicated in an independent cohort. A later analysis found that TCR association rates varied across HLA loci, with DRB1 alleles showing the most associated TCRs and HLA-C alleles the fewest. At a false discovery rate of 0.05, a later analysis linked 16,951 TCR beta sequences to specific HLA alleles. In a later analysis, HLA-associated TCR beta chains showed more clonal expansion and lower generation probabilities than non-associated chains that were equally common. It was suggested by the authors that the approach could potentially be generalized to other disease states and immunological phenotypes. The study listed 170 or so TCR beta chains as associated with cytomegalovirus. Most TCR sequences were seen in very few donors, while some public TCRs were found in many individuals. A cluster of highly shared sequence variants was judged likely to represent a technical artifact of the sequencing pipeline. Because the 87-base-pair reads could not distinguish some IMGT-functional V segments, including TRBV6-2 and TRBV6-3, those segments were excluded. Most CMV-associated TCR beta chains appeared to be HLA-restricted in a later analysis, and the HLA associations seemed to be driven largely by CMV exposure. In a later genetic analysis, fewer N-insertions in productive TCRs were reported among donors in an Asian-associated ancestry cluster than the roughly 700-donor mean. A later analysis reported that several top co-occurrence clusters appeared linked to parvovirus B19, influenza, CMV and Epstein-Barr virus. A further reported finding was that TCR beta sequences accurately predicted the HLA-A and HLA-B alleles for most subjects in the first cohort. In vitro tests confirmed that a few of the cytomegalovirus-associated TCR beta chains recognize cytomegalovirus antigens. Linkage disequilibrium might explain the correlated functional status among segregating V segments, but an unknown experimental factor could not be ruled out. The earlier analysis of fewer than 750 of the donors excluded approximately 17 rarely observed V segments, including chromosome 9 orphons, because counts were too low. Strong co-occurrence of HLA alleles, especially DR and DQ, made assigning TCR associations to individual alleles difficult. CMV serostatus was the only immune exposure information available for the cohort. Because HLA typing was unavailable for some donors at each locus, only the typed subset was used in association tests. In both the original and validation cohorts, the classifier was reported to diagnose cytomegalovirus status with high specificity and sensitivity. An earlier analysis of some 590 of the donors showed that most TCR beta V segments appeared in productive rearrangements either about 87% or about 30% of the time, which broadly matched IMGT annotations.

Receptor amplification or capture employed the immunoSEQ multiplex PCR assay. A mixture of 60 forward primers for TCR Vbeta segments and 13 reverse primers for TCR Jbeta segments was used in the multiplex PCR. The CDR3 region of rearranged TCR beta genes was amplified from genomic DNA by a multiplex PCR assay. The amplified TCR beta libraries were sequenced on the Illumina HiSeq System as 87-base-pair reads. The study's processing was this. A later analysis tallied around 82 million unique TCR beta chains across the 640 or so repertoires, and approximately 9.9 million of those chains were shared by two or more donors. To remove PCR and sequencing errors, raw reads were error-corrected and collapsed into unique sequences using a nearest-neighbor algorithm that merged closely related sequences. Alignment of CDR3 sequences to IMGT reference sequences was used to assign V, D and J gene segments. For a sequence to be retained, a match of at least six nucleotides to both a V gene segment and a J gene segment was required. A rearrangement was called productive if the CDR3 had no stop codons and remained in frame with V and J, and every other rearrangement was called non-productive. CDR3 was defined by IMGT convention, running from the second conserved V-encoded cysteine to the conserved J-encoded phenylalanine. The earlier analysis of some 550 of the donors excluded any sequence lacking an unambiguous match to a single V gene segment. An earlier analysis of a few hundred of the donors called V segments functional above 56.7% productive rearrangements and segregating when the between-donor standard deviation exceeded 5%. A statistical classification framework was built to diagnose cytomegalovirus status from the catalog of TCR beta chain sequences. A later analysis assigned V and J genes by comparing TCR nucleotide sequences with IMGT/GENE-DB human TR gene sequences. A later analysis assigned CDR3 sequences and most-parsimonious VDJ recombination scenarios with the TCRdist pipeline. In a later analysis, each TCR beta chain was defined by its CDR3 amino acid sequence together with its V-gene family, and reads without a unique V-gene family were excluded. As a way to deal with suspected cross-contamination and a sequencing artifact, a later analysis dropped approximately 590 nucleotide sequences that were highly shared and had low generation probability. In a later analysis, a clonal expansion index was calculated for each public chain from normalized within-repertoire ranks of inferred template counts. In a later analysis, generation probabilities were computed using a VDJ recombination model fitted to out-of-frame rearrangements, and the results were checked against IGoR. A later analysis scored TCR-TCR, TCR-HLA and TCR-CMV co-occurrence with hypergeometric tests, applying a repertoire-size bias correction to TCR pairs. A later analysis estimated false discovery rates by permuting HLA or CMV assignments 20 times. In a later analysis, co-occurring TCRs were grouped using DBSCAN, and TCRdist sequence similarity was added for clustering within HLA-allele-positive subsets. Co-occurrence clustering excluded repertoires with fewer than 30,000 or more than 120,000 public chains, plus five with anomalous nucleotide sharing. TCRdb's version of the immuneACCESS table is confined to in-frame rearrangements and falls short of the full clone set. An unresolved V gene accounts for under half of the shortfall where checked; the remainder is of unknown origin. The DNA gave D and trimming, while V, J and clone size come from that table. The sample records about 140,000 clones, more than 75% of which are singletons. 13% to 15% of the sample comes from the top ten.

The CDR3, cysteine through phenylalanine, is 14 amino acids long. The retained sequence is limited to the CDR3, 42 bases, with the frame set at the first base. V lost 0 bases and J lost 3 bases; the stretch between them is 8 bases long. Based on the germline V gene, the CDR1 and CDR2 sequences are SGHNT and YENEEA. Worth noting for this clone: The antigen it binds to is not known. Per-base quality was not reported, and no clone a single base away is much larger than it.

The cohort consisted of some 670 healthy bone marrow donors. At the time of sampling, all cohort members were nominally healthy, though unrecorded immune exposures were likely present. The donor was CMV seronegative and was included in the group of under 450 seronegative cohort members. A peripheral blood sample was provided by each donor, and peripheral blood mononuclear cells were used for TCR beta sequencing. The Qiagen DNeasy Blood Extraction Kit was used to extract genomic DNA from the blood cell samples. The TCR was taken from a woman aged 40 to 55 in good health and CMV-seronegative. The chain employs TRBV11-3 and TRBJ1-1; TRBD1 is a weak D gene call, 5 bases matching. Sequencing was carried out using PBMCs. The DNA sequence is as follows: TGTGCCAGCAGCTTAGATTGGGGGGACACTGAAGCTTTCTTT. Translated, it reads CASSLDWGDTEAFF. When the CDR3 is completed using the reference TRBV11-3 and TRBJ1-1 genes on either side, the full variable domain is EAGVVQSPRYKIIEKKQPVAFWCNPISGHNTLYWYLQNLGQGPELLIRYENEEAVDDSQLPKDRFSAERLKGVDSTLKIQPAELGDSAVYLCASSLDWGDTEAFFGQGTRLTVV.